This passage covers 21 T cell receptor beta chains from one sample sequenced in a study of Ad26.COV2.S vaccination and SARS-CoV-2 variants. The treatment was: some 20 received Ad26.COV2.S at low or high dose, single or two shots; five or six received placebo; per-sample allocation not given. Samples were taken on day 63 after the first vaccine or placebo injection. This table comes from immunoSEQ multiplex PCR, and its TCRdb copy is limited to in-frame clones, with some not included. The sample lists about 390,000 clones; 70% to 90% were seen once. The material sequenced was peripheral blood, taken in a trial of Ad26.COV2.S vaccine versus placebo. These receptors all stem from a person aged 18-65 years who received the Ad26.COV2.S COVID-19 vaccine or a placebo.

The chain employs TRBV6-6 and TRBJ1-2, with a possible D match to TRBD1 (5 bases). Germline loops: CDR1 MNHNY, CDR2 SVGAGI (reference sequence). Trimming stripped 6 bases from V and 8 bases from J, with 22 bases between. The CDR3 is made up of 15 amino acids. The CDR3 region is CASRDQGLSNGGYTF. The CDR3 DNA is TGTGCCAGCAGGGATCAGGGTTTATCAAATGGCGGCTACACCTTC.

The CDR3 region has the DNA TGCGCCAGCAGCTTGGGTAGCGTATCCTACAATGAGCAGTTCTTC. It encodes CASSLGSVSYNEQFF. The genes are TRBV5-1 and TRBJ2-1, with D maybe TRBD2 (5 bases). There are 15 residues in the CDR3. Germline-derived CDR1 and CDR2 are SGHRS and YFSETQ. The V end was cut by 0 bases, the J end by 1 base, with 8 bases between.

CDR3: CASSYAPGQAPSGPINEQFF. The CDR3 nucleotides read TGTGCCAGCAGTTACGCACCGGGACAGGCGCCTAGCGGGCCGATAAATGAGCAGTTCTTC. The V and J genes are TRBV6-2 or TRBV6-3 and TRBJ2-1; D may match TRBD1 or TRBD2 (8 bases each). Trimming stripped 2 bases from V and 7 bases from J, with 30 bases between. The CDR3 is 20 amino acids. CDR1 and CDR2 from the germline V gene are MNHEY and SVGEGT.

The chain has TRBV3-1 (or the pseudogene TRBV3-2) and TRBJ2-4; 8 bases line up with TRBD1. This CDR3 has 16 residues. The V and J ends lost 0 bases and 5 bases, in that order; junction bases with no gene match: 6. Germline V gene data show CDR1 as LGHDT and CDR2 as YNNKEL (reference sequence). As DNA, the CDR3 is TGTGCCAGCAGCCAAGATTGGGTGGACAGGGAAAACATTCAGTACTTC. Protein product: CASSQDWVDRENIQYF.

As DNA, the CDR3 is TGTGCCAGCAGTTATATACAGGGAGAAGGCTACACCTTC. Translating it yields CASSYIQGEGYTF. J is TRBJ1-2 and V is TRBV6-5; weak D call: TRBD1 (6 bases). V lost 3 bases, J lost 8 bases, and 13 bases lay in between. The germline gives CDR1 MNHEY, CDR2 SVGAGI. This CDR3 contains 13 residues.

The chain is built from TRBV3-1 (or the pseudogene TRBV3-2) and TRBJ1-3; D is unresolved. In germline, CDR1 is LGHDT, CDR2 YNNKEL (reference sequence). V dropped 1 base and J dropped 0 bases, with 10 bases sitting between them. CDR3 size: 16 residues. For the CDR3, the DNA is TGTGCCAGCAGCCAAGGGGCCCTGACCTCTGGAAACACCATATATTTT. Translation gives CASSQGALTSGNTIYF.

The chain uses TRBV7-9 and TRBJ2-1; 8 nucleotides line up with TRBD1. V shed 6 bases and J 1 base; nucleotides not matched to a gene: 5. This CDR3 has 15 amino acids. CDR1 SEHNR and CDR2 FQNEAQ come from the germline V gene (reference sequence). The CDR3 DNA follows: TGTGCCAGCAGACGAAGGACAGGGTCCTACAATGAGCAGTTCTTC. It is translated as CASRRRTGSYNEQFF.

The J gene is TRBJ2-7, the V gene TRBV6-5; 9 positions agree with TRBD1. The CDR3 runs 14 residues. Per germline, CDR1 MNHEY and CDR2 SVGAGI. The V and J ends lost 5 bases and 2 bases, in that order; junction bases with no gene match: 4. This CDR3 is CASSLWTGAYEQYF. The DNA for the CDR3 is TGTGCCAGCAGTCTCTGGACAGGGGCCTACGAGCAGTACTTC.

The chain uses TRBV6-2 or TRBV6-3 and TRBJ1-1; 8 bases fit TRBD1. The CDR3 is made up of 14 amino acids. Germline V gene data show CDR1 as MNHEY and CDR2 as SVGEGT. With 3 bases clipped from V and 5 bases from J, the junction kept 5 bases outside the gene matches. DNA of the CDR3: TGTGCCAGCAGTTATCGACAGGGGAGAACTGAAGCTTTCTTT. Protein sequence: CASSYRQGRTEAFF.

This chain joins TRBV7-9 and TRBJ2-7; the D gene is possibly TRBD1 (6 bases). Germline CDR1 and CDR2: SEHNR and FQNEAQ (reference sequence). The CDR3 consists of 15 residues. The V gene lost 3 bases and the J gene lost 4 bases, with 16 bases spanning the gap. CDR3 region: CASSFTLRGVYEQYF. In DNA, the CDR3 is TGTGCCAGCAGCTTCACCCTCAGGGGAGTGTACGAGCAGTACTTC.

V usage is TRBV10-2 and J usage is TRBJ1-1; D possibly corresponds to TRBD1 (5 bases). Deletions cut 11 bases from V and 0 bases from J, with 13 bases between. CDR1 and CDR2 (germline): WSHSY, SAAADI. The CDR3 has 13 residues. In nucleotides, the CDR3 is TGCGCCTGCAACGACAGAATGAACACTGAAGCTTTCTTT. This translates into CACNDRMNTEAFF.

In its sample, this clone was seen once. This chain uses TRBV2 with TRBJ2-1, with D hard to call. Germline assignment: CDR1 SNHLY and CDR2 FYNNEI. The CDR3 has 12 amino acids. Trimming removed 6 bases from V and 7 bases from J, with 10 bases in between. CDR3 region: CASRLSENEQFF. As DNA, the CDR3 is TGTGCCAGCAGGTTGTCTGAGAATGAGCAGTTCTTC.

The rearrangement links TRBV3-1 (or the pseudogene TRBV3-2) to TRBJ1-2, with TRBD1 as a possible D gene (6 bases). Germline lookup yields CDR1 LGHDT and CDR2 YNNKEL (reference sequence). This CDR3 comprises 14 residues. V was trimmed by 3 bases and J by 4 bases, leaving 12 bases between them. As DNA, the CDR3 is TGTGCCAGCAGCCAGGCGGACAGTTCCTATGGCTACACCTTC. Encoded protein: CASSQADSSYGYTF.

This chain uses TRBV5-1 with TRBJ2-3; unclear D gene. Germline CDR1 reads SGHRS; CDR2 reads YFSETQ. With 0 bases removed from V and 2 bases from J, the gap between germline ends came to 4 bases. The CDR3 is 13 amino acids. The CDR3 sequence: CASSLEPTDTQYF. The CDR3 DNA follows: TGCGCCAGCAGCTTGGAACCCACAGATACGCAGTATTTT.

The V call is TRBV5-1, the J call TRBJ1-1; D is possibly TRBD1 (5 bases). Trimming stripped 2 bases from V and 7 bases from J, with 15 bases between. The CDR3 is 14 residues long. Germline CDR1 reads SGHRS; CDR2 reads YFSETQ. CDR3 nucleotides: TGCGCCAGCAGCTTAGAGTCCTGGGGCGGTGAAGCTTTCTTT. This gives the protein CASSLESWGGEAFF.

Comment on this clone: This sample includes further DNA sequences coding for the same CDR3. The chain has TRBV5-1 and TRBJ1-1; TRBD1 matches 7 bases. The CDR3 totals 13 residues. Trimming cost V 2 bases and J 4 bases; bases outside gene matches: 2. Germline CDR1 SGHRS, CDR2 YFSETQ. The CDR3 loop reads CASSFRGGTEAFF. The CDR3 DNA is TGCGCCAGCAGCTTCAGGGGGGGCACTGAAGCTTTCTTT.

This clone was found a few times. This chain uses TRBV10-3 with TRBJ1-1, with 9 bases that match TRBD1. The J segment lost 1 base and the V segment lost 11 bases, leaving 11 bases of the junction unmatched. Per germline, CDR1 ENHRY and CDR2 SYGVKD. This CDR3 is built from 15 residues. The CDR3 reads CAAQAQGATNTEAFF. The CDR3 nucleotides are TGTGCCGCTCAGGCACAGGGGGCAACGAACACTGAAGCTTTCTTT.

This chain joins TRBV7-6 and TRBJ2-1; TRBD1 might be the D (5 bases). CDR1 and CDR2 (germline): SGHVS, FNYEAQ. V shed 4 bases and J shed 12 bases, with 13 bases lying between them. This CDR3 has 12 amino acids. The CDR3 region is CASSSLGHGQFF. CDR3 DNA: TGTGCCAGCAGCTCCCTTGGACATGGGCAGTTCTTC.

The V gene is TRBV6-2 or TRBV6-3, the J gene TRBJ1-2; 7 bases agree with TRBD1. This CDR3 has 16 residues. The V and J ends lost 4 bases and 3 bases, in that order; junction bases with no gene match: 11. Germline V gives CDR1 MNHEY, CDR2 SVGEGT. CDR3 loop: CASSFRTGRNYYGYTF. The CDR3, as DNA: TGTGCCAGCAGTTTCCGGACAGGAAGGAACTACTATGGCTACACCTTC.

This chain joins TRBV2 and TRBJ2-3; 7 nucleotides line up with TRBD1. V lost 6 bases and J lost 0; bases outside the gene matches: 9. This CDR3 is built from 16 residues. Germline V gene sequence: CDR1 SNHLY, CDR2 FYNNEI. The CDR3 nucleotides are TGTGCCAGCAGAATGTCCGGGACAGTAAGCACAGATACGCAGTATTTT. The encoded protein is CASRMSGTVSTDTQYF.

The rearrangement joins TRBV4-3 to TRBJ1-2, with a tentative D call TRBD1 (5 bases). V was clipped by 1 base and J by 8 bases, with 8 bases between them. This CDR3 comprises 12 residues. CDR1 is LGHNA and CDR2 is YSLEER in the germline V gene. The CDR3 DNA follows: TGCGCCAGCAGCCAAGCACGGGGCGGCTACACCTTC. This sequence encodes CASSQARGGYTF.